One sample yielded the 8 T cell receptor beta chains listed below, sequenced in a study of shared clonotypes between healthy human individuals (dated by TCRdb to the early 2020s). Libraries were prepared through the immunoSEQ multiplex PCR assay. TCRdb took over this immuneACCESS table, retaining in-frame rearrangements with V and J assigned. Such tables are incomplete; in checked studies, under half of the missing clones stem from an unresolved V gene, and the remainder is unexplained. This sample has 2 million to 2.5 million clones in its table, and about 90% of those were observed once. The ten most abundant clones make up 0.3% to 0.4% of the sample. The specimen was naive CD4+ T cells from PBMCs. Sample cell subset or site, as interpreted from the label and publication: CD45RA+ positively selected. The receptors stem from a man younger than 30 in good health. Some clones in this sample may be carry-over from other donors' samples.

CDR3 nucleotide sequence: TGTGCCAGCAGCCCTAAGGGGGGGGCGGAATATGGCTACACCTTC. This gives the protein CASSPKGGAEYGYTF. The V gene is TRBV7-3, the J gene TRBJ1-2; tentative D call: TRBD1 (6 bases). Trimming shortened V by 5 bases and J by 5 bases, and 18 bases separated the two germline ends. Germline V gene data show CDR1 as SGHTA and CDR2 as FQGTGA. The CDR3 length is 15 residues.

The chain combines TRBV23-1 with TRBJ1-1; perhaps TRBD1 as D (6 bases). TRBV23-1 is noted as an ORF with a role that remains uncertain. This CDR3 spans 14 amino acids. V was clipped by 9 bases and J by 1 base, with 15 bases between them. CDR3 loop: CAREEGGQNTEAFF. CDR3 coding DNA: TGCGCCAGGGAGGAGGGGGGGCAGAACACTGAAGCTTTCTTT.

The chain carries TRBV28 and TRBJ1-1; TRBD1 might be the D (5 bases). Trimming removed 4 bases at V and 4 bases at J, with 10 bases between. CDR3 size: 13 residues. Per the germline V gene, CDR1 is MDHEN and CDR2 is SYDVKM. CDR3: CASSSGGATEAFF. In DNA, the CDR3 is TGTGCCAGCAGTTCAGGAGGGGCCACTGAAGCTTTCTTT.

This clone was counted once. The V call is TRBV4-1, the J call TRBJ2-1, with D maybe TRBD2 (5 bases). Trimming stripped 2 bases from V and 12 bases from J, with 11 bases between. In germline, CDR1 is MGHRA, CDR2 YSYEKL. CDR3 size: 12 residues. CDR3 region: CASSQTLEGQFF. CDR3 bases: TGCGCCAGCAGCCAAACCCTAGAGGGGCAGTTCTTC.

The CDR3 coding sequence is TGTGCCAGCAGGCAGGGATCCCCCTACGAGCAGTACTTC. Protein: CASRQGSPYEQYF. The rearrangement links TRBV28 to TRBJ2-7; possibly TRBD1 for D (5 bases). The ends were cut back, 6 bases at V and 2 bases at J, with 11 bases in the middle. This CDR3 comprises 13 residues. Germline V lookup: CDR1 MDHEN, CDR2 SYDVKM.

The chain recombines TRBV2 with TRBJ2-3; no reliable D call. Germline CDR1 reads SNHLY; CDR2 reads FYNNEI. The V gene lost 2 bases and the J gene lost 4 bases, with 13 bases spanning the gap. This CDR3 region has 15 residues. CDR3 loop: CASSESTWWADTQYF. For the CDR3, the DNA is TGTGCCAGCAGTGAATCGACGTGGTGGGCAGATACGCAGTATTTT.

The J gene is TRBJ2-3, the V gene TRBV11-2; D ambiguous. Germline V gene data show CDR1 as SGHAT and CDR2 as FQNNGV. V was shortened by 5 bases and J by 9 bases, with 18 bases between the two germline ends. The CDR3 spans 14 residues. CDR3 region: CASSTGGPQMTQYF. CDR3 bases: TGTGCCAGCAGCACCGGTGGGCCACAGATGACGCAGTATTTT.

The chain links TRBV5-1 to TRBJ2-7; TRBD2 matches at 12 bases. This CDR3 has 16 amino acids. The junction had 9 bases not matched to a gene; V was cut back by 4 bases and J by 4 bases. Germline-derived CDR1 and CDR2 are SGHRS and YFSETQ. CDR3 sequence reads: CASSRTGTSGLYEQYF. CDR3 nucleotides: TGCGCCAGCAGCCGGACCGGGACTAGCGGGTTGTACGAGCAGTACTTC.